Detailed here is one T cell receptor (beta chain). Its antigen is not known. immunoSEQ multiplex PCR used an average of roughly 1,300 ng genomic DNA. Sequencing used immunoSEQ multiplex PCR; TCRdb keeps in-frame clones, though not all of them. Its table lists fewer than 35,000 clones. This sample was taken from a study of T cells in women clearing cervical HPV infection. Study-level results: CIN3+ cases had significantly higher TCR richness than controls; evenness did not differ.

Sequences were obtained from blood buffy coat. The TCR comes from a woman aged 18 to 75 with a cervical HPV16 infection that either progressed to CIN3+ or cleared (not recorded which).

The covered CDR3 bases are TGTGCCAGCAGCCCCGGGGTTGATACG. This encodes CASSPGVDT. The full CDR3 protein is CASSPGVDTQYF. This rearrangement joins TRBV7-2 to TRBJ2-3; TRBD2 is a possible D gene (5 bases). Sequencing ends 3 residues short of the CDR3 end; the germline J gene provides the rest. The CDR3 contains 12 residues. The ends were cut back, 5 bases at V and 6 bases at J, with 9 bases in the middle. The germline V gene encodes CDR1 SGHTA and CDR2 FQGNSA.